The TCR beta chain described here comes from a study of blood T cell repertoires in COVID-19 (TCRdb year 2020). Describing the broader study: Samples from collaborators originated in the United States, Italy and Spain and spanned both the acute and convalescent phases of COVID-19. The material from the prospective study consisted of cDNA or gDNA derived from T cells, B-cell-depleted T cells, or PBMCs. The dataset comprised deeply sampled blood TCRbeta repertoires from subjects exposed to, actively infected with, or recovered from COVID-19. A freely available public database, intended as a resource for researchers studying the immune response to SARS-CoV-2, is where the repertoires were released. Samples came from the ongoing ImmuneRACE study (first 160 participants) plus 1,254 subjects from 6 global collaborators. Sample metadata almost always included a de-identified subject ID, COVID-19 status, age in years and sex. Where available, HLA class I and class II types were taken from metadata supplied by the sample provider and were not determined by assay-based typing.

Comment on this clone: Its antigen remains unidentified. There are no base qualities to consult, and no much larger clone falls within one base.

The immunoSEQ Assay, a bias-controlled multiplex PCR, was used to amplify TCRbeta CDR3 regions from genomic DNA. In the source study's methods: Nucleated cell counts per sample were estimated from amplification of reference gene primers within the assay. To quantify the absolute abundance of each unique TCRbeta CDR3 rearrangement, sequence reads were collapsed and filtered. Productive Simpson clonality was computed per sample as the square root of Simpson's diversity index over productive rearrangements. TCRdb limited this immuneACCESS table to in-frame rearrangements with V and J called. A share of clones is missing; checked studies link under half to unresolved V genes, and the rest is unexplained. That table gives V, J and clone size, and the DNA gave D and trimming. The sample table shows 70,000 to 95,000 clones, and about 90% are seen once. 3.5% to 4% of the sample comes from the top ten. Spanning cysteine to phenylalanine, the CDR3 consists of 13 amino acids. The entry retains the CDR3 DNA only, 39 bases that are in frame from base 1. For CDR1 and CDR2, the germline V gene lists MNHNS and SASEGT. V is reduced by 1 base and J by 6 bases, leaving a spacing of 9 bases between them.

Each collaborating institution followed its own protocols to collect whole blood in K2EDTA tubes. For TCRbeta analysis, collaborators shipped samples in one of three forms: frozen whole blood, isolated PBMCs, or DNA extracted from either of those sample types. Broad study findings and their caveats: Clinical and demographic metadata were provided uncurated, with the amount varying by source and participant.

This sequence uses TRBV6-1 and TRBJ1-1; TRBD1 is a possible D gene, resting on 6 matching bases. Input material: peripheral blood. The sequence derives from a woman aged 45-65 years in a cohort sampled during active COVID-19. DNA sequence: TGTGCCAGCAGTGAAGTAGGACAGCCTGAAGCTTTCTTT. Its translation is CASSEVGQPEAFF.